The next 14 T cell receptor beta chains were all read from a single sample in a study of blood T cell dynamics during melanoma immunotherapy. The time point is: week 3, after first cycle of checkpoint inhibitor. This table comes from immunoSEQ multiplex PCR, and its TCRdb copy is limited to in-frame clones, with some not included. The sample comprises about 8,600 clones, about 85% of which are singletons, and 6.3% rests with the top ten. Sequenced material: blood, taken from a patient treated with checkpoint blockade. The source is a human donor with melanoma.

The rearrangement joins TRBV30 to TRBJ2-1, with a possible D match to TRBD2 (5 bases). The CDR3 consists of 12 residues. Trimming stripped 4 bases from V and 6 bases from J, with 10 bases between. Germline values: CDR1 GTSNPN, CDR2 SVGIG (reference sequence). Written as DNA, the CDR3 is TGTGCCTGGAACCTAGCTTCCAATGAGCAGTTCTTC. This gives the protein CAWNLASNEQFF.

This clone was counted once. V is TRBV19 and J is TRBJ2-1, with D perhaps matching TRBD2 (6 bases). The CDR3 runs 16 residues. CDR1 is LNHDA and CDR2 is SQIVND in the germline V gene (reference sequence). Deletions cut 5 bases from V and 9 bases from J, with 23 bases between. The CDR3 loop reads CASSLGLTHVQSEQFF. CDR3 coding DNA: TGTGCCAGTAGTCTAGGACTAACCCACGTACAGAGTGAGCAGTTCTTC.

This sequence joins TRBV10-1 and TRBJ2-2, with D perhaps matching TRBD2 (6 bases). CDR1 is WNHNN, CDR2 SYGVQD, per germline (reference sequence). This CDR3 contains 14 residues. V lost 6 bases and J 6 bases, leaving 14 bases between the germline ends. The CDR3 loop is CASRRGDLSGELFF. The DNA for the CDR3 is TGCGCCAGCAGGCGCGGGGATTTGTCCGGGGAGCTGTTTTTT.

The V gene is TRBV4-3, the J gene TRBJ2-2, with no clear D. Germline CDR1 is LGHNA and CDR2 is YSLEER. The CDR3 extends over 14 amino acids. Trimming took 0 bases from V and 5 from J, leaving 7 bases between them. This chain's CDR3 is CASSQEDRTGELFF. The CDR3, as DNA: TGCGCCAGCAGCCAAGAGGACCGAACCGGGGAGCTGTTTTTT.

V and J are TRBV10-3 and TRBJ1-5, with unresolved D. This CDR3 spans 15 amino acids. CDR1 is ENHRY and CDR2 is SYGVKD in the germline V gene. Deletions cut 3 bases from V and 0 bases from J, with 9 bases between. The CDR3 loop reads CAISDGTYSNQPQHF. The CDR3 DNA follows: TGTGCCATCAGTGACGGAACTTATAGCAATCAGCCCCAGCATTTT.

The chain employs TRBV4-1 and TRBJ1-5, with D possibly matching TRBD1 (5 bases). The CDR3 is made up of 18 amino acids. Trimming took 4 bases from V and 1 from J, leaving 20 bases between them. Germline assignment: CDR1 MGHRA and CDR2 YSYEKL. Here the CDR3 DNA reads TGCGCCAGCAGCCCGACTCCTTTTCGGCGGACAAGCAATCAGCCCCAGCATTTT. Encoded protein: CASSPTPFRRTSNQPQHF.

The chain couples TRBV1 to TRBJ1-5. TRBV1 is tagged as a pseudogene. CDR3 length: 15 amino acids. CDR3 residues: CTSSQEAEGEQPQHF. CDR3 sequence (DNA): TGCACCAGCAGCCAAGAGGCGGAGGGGGAGCAGCCCCAGCATTTT.

This clone came up once. The V gene is TRBV11-1, the J gene TRBJ2-7, with 7 bases that match TRBD1. V shed 5 bases and J 3 bases; nucleotides not matched to a gene: 4. This CDR3 has 13 amino acids. CDR1 SGHAT and CDR2 FQDESV come from the germline V gene (reference sequence). CDR3 protein: CASSPWDSYEQYF. CDR3 nucleotide sequence: TGTGCCAGCAGCCCCTGGGACAGCTACGAGCAGTACTTC.

A single count supports this clone. Germline and junction disagree at one end, which may indicate a read error. The chain is built from TRBV4-2 and TRBJ2-7; 10 positions agree with TRBD2. The CDR3 runs to 13 residues. Germline assignment: CDR1 LGHNA and CDR2 YNFKEQ. In DNA form, the CDR3 reads TGTGCCAGCAGCCAACTCCTCCTTAGCGGGGGGCCTTTC. Translated, it gives CASSQLLLSGGPF.

The chain links TRBV7-9 to TRBJ2-7; D not certain. The germline V gene encodes CDR1 SEHNR and CDR2 FQNEAQ (reference sequence). This CDR3 has 13 amino acids. V was shortened by 0 bases and J by 4 bases, with 7 bases between the two germline ends. CDR3 sequence reads: CASSLAQSYEQYF. CDR3 coding DNA: TGTGCCAGCAGCTTAGCACAGTCATACGAGCAGTACTTC.

This rearrangement joins TRBV5-1 to TRBJ1-2, with D possibly matching TRBD1 (6 bases). Trimming took 4 bases from V and 2 from J, leaving 21 bases between them. Germline V gives CDR1 SGHRS, CDR2 YFSETQ. The CDR3 length is 17 residues. The CDR3 protein is CASSPWPAGHQNYGYTF. CDR3 nucleotides: TGCGCCAGCAGCCCTTGGCCCGCGGGACACCAAAACTATGGCTACACCTTC.

This chain joins TRBV18 and TRBJ2-1, with D perhaps matching TRBD1 (6 bases). Trimming removed 5 bases from V and 4 bases from J, with 9 bases in between. CDR1 KGHSH and CDR2 LQKENI come from the germline V gene. The CDR3 loop spans 13 amino acids. The chain's CDR3 is CASSVDRYNEQFF. The CDR3 DNA is TGTGCCAGCTCAGTTGACAGGTACAATGAGCAGTTCTTC.

This rearrangement joins TRBV5-6 to TRBJ1-2; 10 bases fit TRBD1. The CDR3 consists of 15 residues. With 3 bases clipped from V and 7 bases from J, the junction kept 9 bases outside the gene matches. The V gene's germline CDR1 is SGHDT and CDR2 YYEEEE. The CDR3 DNA sequence: TGTGCCAGCAGCTCTCCTGGACAGGGGGGGGCTGGCTACACCTTC. Translated, it gives CASSSPGQGGAGYTF.

The gene calls are TRBV11-1 and TRBJ2-5; the match to TRBD2 covers 11 bases. The DNA end lines up better with TRBJ2-7; the J call may be wrong. The CDR3 runs to 18 residues. In germline, CDR1 is SGHAT, CDR2 FQDESV (reference sequence). CDR3 DNA: TGTGCCAGCAGCTTAGGCACTAGCGGGAGCCACAGCTCCTACGAGCAGTACTTC. Translation: CASSLGTSGSHSSYEQYF.